Listed here are 3 T cell receptor beta chains from one sample, sequenced in a study of blood T cell repertoires in COVID-19. TCRdb's copy holds only in-frame clones and misses some; the assay was immunoSEQ multiplex PCR. The data contain 150,000 or so clones, more than 80% of them singletons. The sample was peripheral blood. These receptors originate from a man in his fifties or sixties with acute or convalescent COVID-19.

This chain uses TRBV28 with TRBJ2-1; tentative D call: TRBD2 (5 bases). The CDR3 is 15 residues long. The germline gives CDR1 MDHEN, CDR2 SYDVKM. The ends were cut back, 8 bases at V and 5 bases at J, with 19 bases in the middle. The CDR3 region is CASGLSGSTNNEQFF. The CDR3 DNA sequence: TGTGCCAGCGGACTTTCGGGGTCGACGAACAATGAGCAGTTCTTC. The complete variable domain, with remaining parts taken from reference TRBV28 and TRBJ2-1, reads DVKVTQSSRYLVKRTGEKVFLECVQDMDHENMFWYRQDPGLGLRLIYFSYDVKMKEKGDIPEGYSVSREKKERFSLILESASTNQTSMYLCASGLSGSTNNEQFFGPGTRLTVL.

The chain is built from TRBV28 and TRBJ1-5; 7 nucleotides agree with TRBD1. Germline CDR1 and CDR2: MDHEN and SYDVKM. J lost 7 bases, V lost 6 bases, and 12 bases had no gene match. The CDR3 consists of 15 residues. DNA of the CDR3: TGTGCCAGCAGACAGGGGATCTCGGGTAACCAGCCCCAGCATTTT. Protein sequence: CASRQGISGNQPQHF.

The V and J genes are TRBV4-1 and TRBJ1-6; 7 bases are shared with TRBD1. Germline trimming cut 4 bases from V and 6 bases from J; bases unmatched to any gene: 6. The V gene's germline CDR1 is MGHRA and CDR2 YSYEKL. The length of the CDR3 is 15 residues. CDR3 nucleotide sequence: TGCGCCAGCAGCCCCCTCACAGGGGCTAATTCACCCCTCCACTTT. This gives the protein CASSPLTGANSPLHF.